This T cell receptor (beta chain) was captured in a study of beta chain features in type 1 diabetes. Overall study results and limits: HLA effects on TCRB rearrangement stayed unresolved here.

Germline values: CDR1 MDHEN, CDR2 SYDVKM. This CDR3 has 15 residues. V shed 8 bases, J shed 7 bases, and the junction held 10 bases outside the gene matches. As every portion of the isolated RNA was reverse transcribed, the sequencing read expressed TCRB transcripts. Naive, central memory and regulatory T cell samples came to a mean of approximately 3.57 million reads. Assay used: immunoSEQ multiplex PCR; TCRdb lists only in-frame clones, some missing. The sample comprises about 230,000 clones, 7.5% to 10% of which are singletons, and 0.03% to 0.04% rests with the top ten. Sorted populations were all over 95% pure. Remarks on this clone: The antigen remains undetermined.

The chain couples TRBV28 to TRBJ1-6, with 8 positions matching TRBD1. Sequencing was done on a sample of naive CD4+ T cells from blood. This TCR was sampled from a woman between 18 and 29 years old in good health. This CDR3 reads CASGGRTGQNSPLHF. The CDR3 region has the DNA TGTGCCAGCGGGGGACGGACAGGGCAGAATTCACCCCTCCACTTT. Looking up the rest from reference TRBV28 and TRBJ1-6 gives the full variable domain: DVKVTQSSRYLVKRTGEKVFLECVQDMDHENMFWYRQDPGLGLRLIYFSYDVKMKEKGDIPEGYSVSREKKERFSLILESASTNQTSMYLCASGGRTGQNSPLHFGNGTRLTVT.